These T cell receptor beta chains were read from a single sample in a study of early T cells in non-severe SARS-CoV-2 infection. MiXCR, applied by TCRdb to the 5' RACE reads, yields one record per CDR3 protein. The data contain roughly 46,000 distinct CDR3 sequences, over 6% of them singletons. Material for sequencing was whole blood. Source of these receptors: an adult who was a healthcare worker with PCR-confirmed SARS-CoV-2 infection or an uninfected control (not recorded which). The CDR3 runs from the conserved cysteine through the conserved F or W. Fields, in order: CDR3 DNA, CDR3 protein, clone size, J gene, V gene, D gene. A D gene is named only where the DNA matches it firmly. Some rows have no size entry. The others give once, few or many, or a class for an expanded clone.

DNA: TGTGCCAGCAGCCAAGATACGCAGAGGGGGCTAACGTCAGATACGCAGTATTTT; CDR3: CASSQDTQRGLTSDTQYF; size: many; J: TRBJ2-3; V: TRBV14; D: TRBD1
DNA: TGTGCCAGCAGCCCCAGGGGCGGACAGGGGAGCAATTCACCCCTCCACTTT; CDR3: CASSPRGGQGSNSPLHF; size: many; J: TRBJ1-6; V: TRBV7-8; D: TRBD1
DNA: TGTGCCAGCAGCTTGGGTGGCCGAGGGGGCTCCTACAATGAGCAGTTCTTC; CDR3: CASSLGGRGGSYNEQFF; size: many; J: TRBJ2-1; V: TRBV5-4; D: -
DNA: TGCGCCAGCATGAGGGGACCTAATGAAAAACTGTTTTTT; CDR3: CASMRGPNEKLFF; size: many; J: TRBJ1-4; V: TRBV10-2; D: -
DNA: TGCGCCAGCAGTCCTAGGGGGAGTGAAGATACGCAGTATTTT; CDR3: CASSPRGSEDTQYF; size: -; J: TRBJ2-3; V: TRBV10-1; D: -
DNA: TGCAGTGCTAGGTATCCCCAGGGACAAAATTACGAGCAGTACTTC; CDR3: CSARYPQGQNYEQYF; size: many; J: TRBJ2-7; V: TRBV20-1; D: -
DNA: TGTGCCAGCAGAAAGGGAGAGACCGGGGAGCTGTTTTTT; CDR3: CASRKGETGELFF; size: few; J: TRBJ2-2; V: TRBV11-2; D: -
DNA: TGTGCCAGCTCACCAGCTCTCGGCACAGATACGCAGTATTTT; CDR3: CASSPALGTDTQYF; size: many; J: TRBJ2-3; V: TRBV18; D: -
DNA: TGTGCCAGCAGCTCTCGACAGGACTTCCTTAACACTGAAGCTTTCTTT; CDR3: CASSSRQDFLNTEAFF; size: medium-sized; J: TRBJ1-1; V: TRBV3-1; D: -
DNA: TGTGCCAGCTCACCACCCCTCGGGGCCAACGTCCTGACTTTC; CDR3: CASSPPLGANVLTF; size: many; J: TRBJ2-6; V: TRBV18; D: -
DNA: TGCAGCGTTGAGGCTGGGAACTACGAGCAGTACTTC; CDR3: CSVEAGNYEQYF; size: many; J: TRBJ2-7; V: TRBV29-1; D: -
DNA: TGTGCCAGCAGTGAGGACTTCTATGGCTACACCTTC; CDR3: CASSEDFYGYTF; size: -; J: TRBJ1-2; V: TRBV6-1; D: -
DNA: TGTGCCTGGATACCGGGACCGATGAACACTGAAGCTTTCTTT; CDR3: CAWIPGPMNTEAFF; size: -; J: TRBJ1-1; V: TRBV30; D: -
DNA: TGTGCCAGCAGCTTAGCAGCGGGGGGGAACACCGGGGAGCTGTTTTTT; CDR3: CASSLAAGGNTGELFF; size: few; J: TRBJ2-2; V: TRBV7-2; D: TRBD2
DNA: TGTGCCAGCAGTCCAAGTTTCCGGGAGACCCAGTACTTC; CDR3: CASSPSFRETQYF; size: many; J: TRBJ2-5; V: TRBV11-2; D: -
DNA: TGTGCCAGCAGACAAAAAGTAGACACTGAAGCTTTCTTT; CDR3: CASRQKVDTEAFF; size: many; J: TRBJ1-1; V: TRBV6-1; D: -
DNA: TGTGCCAGCAGTTTTCTAGGTCAAGAAAAACTGTTTTTT; CDR3: CASSFLGQEKLFF; size: few; J: TRBJ1-4; V: TRBV27; D: -
DNA: TGTGCCAGCAGCCCGACAGAGGGACAGCGTAATTCACCCCTCCACTTT; CDR3: CASSPTEGQRNSPLHF; size: -; J: TRBJ1-6; V: TRBV4-2; D: TRBD1
DNA: TGTGCCAGCTCACGCACGGGCGTAAAAGGGGCAACTAATGAAAAACTGTTTTTT; CDR3: CASSRTGVKGATNEKLFF; size: many; J: TRBJ1-4; V: TRBV18; D: -
DNA: TGTGCCAGCAGCTTAACGGGACAGGGATCCAAGCAGTACTTC; CDR3: CASSLTGQGSKQYF; size: -; J: TRBJ2-7; V: TRBV11-2; D: TRBD1
DNA: TGTGCCAGCAGGGAGGGGTGGAACACTGAAGCTTTCTTT; CDR3: CASREGWNTEAFF; size: -; J: TRBJ1-1; V: TRBV6-2/TRBV6-3; D: -
DNA: TGTGCCAGCAGTTACGAGGGGGAGAAGAACACTGAAGCTTTCTTT; CDR3: CASSYEGEKNTEAFF; size: -; J: TRBJ1-1; V: TRBV6-5; D: -
DNA: TGTGCCAGCGGGGGCAGCCCCAGCACAGATACGCAGTATTTT; CDR3: CASGGSPSTDTQYF; size: few; J: TRBJ2-3; V: TRBV6-1; D: -
DNA: TGTGCCAGCAGCTTTGACGTCTACGAGCAGTACTTC; CDR3: CASSFDVYEQYF; size: few; J: TRBJ2-7; V: TRBV7-9; D: -
DNA: TGTGCCAGCAGCCTGGACACGGGCGGTGCCTATGGCTACACCTTC; CDR3: CASSLDTGGAYGYTF; size: many; J: TRBJ1-2; V: TRBV4-2; D: -
DNA: TGTGCCAGCAGTGAATGGAGCGGGCAGCTGAACACTGAAGCTTTCTTT; CDR3: CASSEWSGQLNTEAFF; size: -; J: TRBJ1-1; V: TRBV25-1; D: -